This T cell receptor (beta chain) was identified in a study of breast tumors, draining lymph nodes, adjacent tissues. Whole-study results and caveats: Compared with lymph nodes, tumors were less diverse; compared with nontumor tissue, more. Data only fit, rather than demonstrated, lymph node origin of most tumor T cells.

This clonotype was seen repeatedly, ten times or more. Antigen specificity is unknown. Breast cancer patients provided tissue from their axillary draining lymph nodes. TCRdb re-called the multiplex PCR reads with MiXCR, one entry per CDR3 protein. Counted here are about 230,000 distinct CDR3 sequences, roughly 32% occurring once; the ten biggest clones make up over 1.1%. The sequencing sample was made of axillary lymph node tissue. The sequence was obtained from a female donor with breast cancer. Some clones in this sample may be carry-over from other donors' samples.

The CDR3 DNA reads as TGTGCCAGCAGCTATAGGACTAGCGGTAATGGGGAGCTGTTTTTT. Its protein product is CASSYRTSGNGELFF. This chain connects TRBV9 to TRBJ2-2, with 10 bases identical to TRBD2. The V gene end was trimmed by 4 bases and the J gene end by 8 bases; junction bases not matched to a gene: 8. The CDR3 covers 15 residues. Germline V lookup: CDR1 SGDLS, CDR2 YYNGEE.